The clone carrying this T cell receptor (beta chain) turned up a few times. Its antigen is currently unknown. The data belong to a study of T cells in Graves' hyperthyroidism and ophthalmopathy. Regions amplified from RNA transcripts were the TCR beta CDR3 regions. A first-round RT-PCR of the TCR CDR3 used the HTBI primer set. TCRdb used MiXCR to reprocess the multiplex PCR reads, holding one entry per CDR3 protein. The repertoire has about 720,000 distinct CDR3 sequences, around a sixth of them found once; the top ten carry 16%. Whole-study findings and limits: Ophthalmopathy, as predicted by the model, came a median around 6.7 months after the prediction.

CDR3 length: 17 amino acids. Germline V CDR1 and CDR2: KGHSH, LQKENI. Trimming took off 2 bases at V and 2 bases at J, with 16 bases between the two ends. Subjects aged 18 to 65 presented with newly diagnosed hyperthyroidism of less than 2 months' duration. A sample of blood taken at first hyperthyroidism diagnosis preceded any ophthalmopathy symptoms. Material for sequencing was blood. The clonotype originates from a woman aged 50 to 60 with Graves' hyperthyroidism that later progressed to Graves' ophthalmopathy. The gene calls are TRBV18 and TRBJ2-1; either TRBD1 or TRBD2 may fit D (6 bases each). This CDR3 reads CASSPALRGAAYNEQFF. CDR3 nucleotide sequence: TGTGCCAGCTCACCAGCCTTAAGGGGGGCTGCCTACAATGAGCAGTTCTTC.